This is a list of T cell receptor beta chains from one sample in a study of blood T cell repertoires in COVID-19. Only in-frame clones appear in the TCRdb table, and some are missing; sequencing was by immunoSEQ multiplex PCR. This sample carries approximately 300,000 clones, around 87% of them seen once, and the ten largest clones take roughly 5.3%. Specimen: PBMCs or T cells enriched from blood (not recorded which). Receptors originate from a woman aged 25-40 years who had recovered from COVID-19. The CDR3 runs from the conserved cysteine through the conserved F or W. The D gene is left open where the match is weak. Size is stated for part of the rows, as once, few or many counts, or as a class when the clone is expanded.

clone_size | j_call | v_call | d_call | cdr3_aa | cdr3_nt
few | TRBJ1-2 | TRBV27 | . | CASSQTDIGGYTF | TGTGCCAGCAGCCAAACCGACATTGGCGGCTACACCTTC
medium-sized | TRBJ1-4 | TRBV2 | TRBD1 | CASRSGTGGVREKLFF | TGTGCCAGCAGGAGTGGAACAGGGGGCGTTAGGGAAAAACTGTTTTTT
. | TRBJ1-1 | TRBV4-1 | TRBD1 | CASSPNRGYTEAFF | TGCGCCAGCAGCCCGAACAGGGGGTATACTGAAGCTTTCTTT
. | TRBJ1-4 | TRBV28 | . | CASSLLTAHATNEKLFF | TGTGCCAGCAGTTTATTGACAGCGCATGCAACTAATGAAAAACTGTTTTTT
. | TRBJ1-3 | TRBV10-2 | . | CASSESSGSAGNTIYF | TGCGCCAGCAGTGAGTCGTCCGGGTCTGCTGGAAACACCATATATTTT
. | TRBJ2-3 | TRBV6-5 | . | CASIFRFRGTQYF | TGTGCCAGCATTTTCCGCTTTAGGGGGACGCAGTATTTT
once | TRBJ2-7 | TRBV5-4 | TRBD2 | CASSPLGGGSSYEQYF | TGTGCCAGCAGCCCTCTCGGGGGGGGGTCCTCCTACGAGCAGTACTTC
. | TRBJ2-4 | TRBV10-3 | TRBD1 | CATRQGSDKNIQYF | TGTGCCACCCGACAGGGGAGTGACAAAAACATTCAGTACTTC
. | TRBJ1-6 | TRBV10-3 | TRBD1 | CATGQDNSPLHF | TGTGCCACAGGACAGGACAATTCACCCCTCCACTTT
. | TRBJ1-5 | TRBV4-3 | . | CASSQDYAGASNQPQHF | TGCGCCAGCAGCCAAGATTATGCGGGGGCTAGCAATCAGCCCCAGCATTTT
. | TRBJ2-1 | TRBV19 | TRBD1 | CASSSYRDRGYNEQFF | TGTGCCAGTAGTTCATACCGGGACAGGGGCTACAATGAGCAGTTCTTC
once | TRBJ2-7 | TRBV5-4 | . | CASSLFNRIHEQYF | TGTGCCAGCAGCTTGTTCAACAGGATCCACGAGCAGTACTTC
. | TRBJ1-2 | TRBV4-3 | TRBD1 | CASSHRQGVYGYTF | TGCGCCAGCAGCCACCGACAGGGAGTCTATGGCTACACCTTC
. | TRBJ1-3 | TRBV2 | . | CAKQGSSGNTIYF | TGTGCCAAACAGGGAAGCTCTGGAAACACCATATATTTT
. | TRBJ1-6 | TRBV2 | TRBD1 | CASSEVRQGSSPLHF | TGTGCCAGCAGTGAAGTCCGACAGGGATCTTCACCCCTCCACTTT
. | TRBJ1-1 | TRBV6-5 | . | CASSFLSRDTEAFF | TGTGCCAGCAGTTTCCTGTCGCGCGACACTGAAGCTTTCTTT
. | TRBJ2-7 | TRBV7-8 | TRBD2 | CASSFGTSGTYEQYF | TGTGCCAGCAGCTTCGGGACTAGCGGAACCTACGAGCAGTACTTC
. | TRBJ1-3 | TRBV18 | . | CASSLALTGSGNTIYF | TGTGCCAGCTCGCTAGCCTTGACAGGATCTGGAAACACCATATATTTT
. | TRBJ2-7 | TRBV6-5 | TRBD1 | CASSYQQGAPTREQYF | TGTGCCAGCAGTTATCAACAGGGGGCGCCGACTCGGGAGCAGTACTTC
. | TRBJ2-1 | TRBV27 | TRBD1 | CASSLRQGQPGYNEQFF | TGTGCCAGCAGTTTACGACAGGGACAGCCGGGCTACAATGAGCAGTTCTTC
. | TRBJ2-1 | TRBV7-8 | . | CASRGIIAVRNEQFF | TGTGCCAGCAGGGGTATCATAGCGGTGAGGAATGAGCAGTTCTTC
. | TRBJ2-2 | TRBV19 | . | CASGGRTGELFF | TGTGCCAGTGGGGGCCGAACCGGGGAGCTGTTTTTT
. | TRBJ2-5 | TRBV19 | TRBD2 | CASALAGVETQYF | TGTGCCAGTGCCCTAGCGGGGGTAGAGACCCAGTACTTC
. | TRBJ2-1 | TRBV4-3 | TRBD1 | CASSQGQGPYNEQFF | TGCGCCAGCAGCCAAGGACAGGGACCCTACAATGAGCAGTTCTTC
. | TRBJ1-2 | TRBV7-9 | . | CASSLWEGPGGYTF | TGTGCCAGCAGCTTATGGGAGGGTCCTGGGGGCTACACCTTC
. | TRBJ1-1 | TRBV5-1 | . | CASSRTGRSVNTEAFF | TGCGCCAGCAGCCGTACAGGGAGATCGGTGAACACTGAAGCTTTCTTT
. | TRBJ2-7 | TRBV24-1 | TRBD2 | CATSVSSRRGGASYEQYF | TGTGCCACCAGTGTATCGTCCCGTCGGGGGGGTGCGTCCTACGAGCAGTACTTC
. | TRBJ1-6 | TRBV10-2 | TRBD1 | CASSEPGQGSPLHF | TGCGCCAGCAGTGAGCCGGGACAGGGATCACCCCTCCACTTT
. | TRBJ2-5 | TRBV5-1 | TRBD2 | CASSLNSGDQETQYF | TGCGCCAGCAGCTTGAACAGCGGGGACCAAGAGACCCAGTACTTC
. | TRBJ2-5 | TRBV9 | . | CASSVATSETQYF | TGTGCCAGCAGCGTAGCTACCTCAGAGACCCAGTACTTC
. | TRBJ1-5 | TRBV7-9 | . | CASSLVEVDWGEGNQPQHF | TGTGCCAGCAGCTTAGTGGAGGTTGATTGGGGAGAGGGCAATCAGCCCCAGCATTTT
. | TRBJ1-2 | TRBV19 | . | CASSPQRTPAGYGYTF | TGTGCCAGTAGCCCGCAGAGGACCCCGGCAGGGTATGGCTACACCTTC
few | TRBJ2-7 | TRBV3-1/TRBV3-2 | . | CASSQEGGGFHEQYF | TGTGCCAGCAGCCAAGAAGGTGGAGGGTTCCACGAGCAGTACTTC
. | TRBJ1-2 | TRBV25-1 | TRBD1 | CASSESTGSNYGYTF | TGTGCCAGCAGTGAATCGACAGGGAGTAACTATGGCTACACCTTC
. | TRBJ1-5 | TRBV4-1 | . | CASSQGFQRGFNQPQHF | TGCGCCAGCAGCCAGGGTTTTCAGAGGGGGTTCAATCAGCCCCAGCATTTT
. | TRBJ1-3 | TRBV2 | . | CASKQGSTGNTIYF | TGTGCCAGCAAGCAGGGATCAACTGGAAACACCATATATTTT
. | TRBJ2-7 | TRBV7-9 | . | CASSRSPGEGEQYF | TGTGCCAGCAGCCGGAGCCCGGGAGAGGGCGAGCAGTACTTC
. | TRBJ1-1 | TRBV7-9 | . | CASSFSSSSEAFF | TGTGCCAGCAGCTTCTCGAGTAGCAGCGAAGCTTTCTTT
. | TRBJ1-5 | TRBV9 | . | CASSGGQHNQPQHF | TGTGCCAGCAGCGGCGGACAACACAATCAGCCCCAGCATTTT
. | TRBJ2-2 | TRBV7-6 | TRBD1 | CASSFSTGSTGELFF | TGTGCCAGCAGCTTCTCGACAGGGAGCACCGGGGAGCTGTTTTTT
. | TRBJ2-1 | TRBV5-4 | . | CASSPPGASSYNEQFF | TGTGCCAGCAGCCCCCCGGGAGCGAGCTCCTACAATGAGCAGTTCTTC
. | TRBJ1-1 | TRBV5-8 | TRBD1 | CASGDRVRNTEAFF | TGTGCCAGCGGAGACAGGGTTCGGAACACTGAAGCTTTCTTT
. | TRBJ1-4 | TRBV7-9 | TRBD1 | CASSYGRDRGSEKLFF | TGTGCCAGCAGCTACGGGAGGGACAGGGGGTCTGAAAAACTGTTTTTT
. | TRBJ1-3 | TRBV4-1 | . | CASSAYPKGRNTIYF | TGCGCCAGCAGCGCCTATCCAAAGGGGCGGAACACCATATATTTT
. | TRBJ2-3 | TRBV6-5 | . | CASSWGRDTDTQYF | TGTGCCAGCTCTTGGGGCCGAGACACAGATACGCAGTATTTT
many | TRBJ2-7 | TRBV5-4 | . | CASSATYSEQYF | TGTGCCAGCAGCGCTACCTATTCCGAGCAGTACTTC
. | TRBJ1-1 | TRBV19 | TRBD1 | CASSPGTGNTEAFF | TGTGCCAGTAGTCCCGGGACAGGGAACACTGAAGCTTTCTTT
. | TRBJ1-5 | TRBV6-5 | . | CASSEFQPQHF | TGTGCCAGCTCAGAATTTCAGCCCCAGCATTTT
. | TRBJ1-5 | TRBV2 | . | CASSEFLLSNQPQHF | TGTGCCAGCAGTGAATTTCTTTTAAGCAATCAGCCCCAGCATTTT
few | TRBJ1-1 | TRBV4-1 | TRBD1 | CASSQDWTGAFF | TGCGCCAGCAGCCAAGACTGGACAGGGGCTTTCTTT
. | TRBJ1-1 | TRBV6-5 | . | CASSFYSGTEAFF | TGTGCCAGCAGTTTTTACTCCGGGACTGAAGCTTTCTTT